This passage covers 6 T cell receptor beta chains from one sample sequenced in a study of vaccination and CD4 T cells after COVID-19. The treatment denotes: approximately nine-day PBMC culture with coronavirus spike peptide pools or control peptides (ViraFEST assay). Their target antigens are unknown. The Oncomine TCR Beta short-read assay generated sequence data from the DNA of cultured CD4+ T cells. TCRdb reanalysed the PCR reads using MiXCR and keeps one entry per CDR3 protein. The sample holds 15,000 to 20,000 distinct CDR3 sequences; around 56% are singletons and the top ten take around 8%. The sample comprised CD4+ T cells from blood, cultured in vitro. The receptors here all came from a human donor who had recovered from COVID-19.

The chain carries TRBV4-1 and TRBJ1-2, with D unclear. The CDR3 is 15 residues long. V was pared by 1 base and J by 2 bases, with 11 bases between. CDR1 and CDR2 from the germline V gene are MGHRA and YSYEKL. The CDR3 coding sequence is TGCGCCAGCAGCCAAGGAGGGTTTTGGAACTATGGCTACACCTTC. Amino acids: CASSQGGFWNYGYTF.

V gene TRBV30 combines with J gene TRBJ2-1, with D perhaps assigned TRBD1 or TRBD2 (6 bases each). The CDR3 sequence is 15 residues long. Germline CDR1 GTSNPN, CDR2 SVGIG (reference sequence). With 3 bases removed from V and 4 bases from J, the gap between germline ends came to 16 bases. The CDR3 nucleotides read TGTGCCTGGAGAGGGGGGAGACAGGCTTACAATGAGCAGTTCTTC. This translates into CAWRGGRQAYNEQFF.

In its sample, this clonotype was seen once. The chain joins TRBV6-1 to TRBJ2-5; no clear D. Trimming cost V 3 bases and J 0 bases, with 11 bases left between them. This CDR3 is built from 15 residues. Germline-derived CDR1 and CDR2 are MNHNS and SASEGT. The CDR3 here is CASSDGSSYQETQYF. The CDR3 DNA reads TGTGCCAGCAGTGACGGGTCCTCTTACCAAGAGACCCAGTACTTC.

The rearrangement links TRBV19 to TRBJ1-1, with D hard to call. This CDR3 is 13 amino acids long. In germline, CDR1 is LNHDA, CDR2 SQIVND (reference sequence). V was shortened by 6 bases and J by 1 base, with 9 bases between the two germline ends. CDR3 sequence reads: CASRPSGNTEAFF. The CDR3 nucleotides are TGTGCCAGTAGACCGTCTGGGAACACTGAAGCTTTCTTT.

This clonotype has a handful of counts. The chain uses TRBV6-1 and TRBJ1-2; D is perhaps TRBD1 (5 bases). Per the germline V gene, CDR1 is MNHNS and CDR2 is SASEGT. The CDR3 covers 14 residues. Deletions cut 2 bases from V and 4 bases from J, with 11 bases between. The CDR3 region is CASSEWGFSYGYTF. CDR3 nucleotide sequence: TGTGCCAGCAGTGAATGGGGGTTTAGCTATGGCTACACCTTC.

The chain carries TRBV7-2 and TRBJ2-1; perhaps TRBD1 as D (6 bases). The germline V gene has CDR1 SGHTA and CDR2 FQGNSA. CDR3 size: 12 residues. V lost 5 bases and J 8 bases, leaving 10 bases between the germline ends. CDR3 amino acids: CASSQQGDEQFF. Here the CDR3 DNA reads TGTGCCAGCAGCCAACAGGGAGATGAGCAGTTCTTC.